This T cell receptor beta chain was sequenced in a study of cytotoxic CD8 clonotypes in ibrutinib-treated CLL (dated by TCRdb to the early 2020s). Background on the whole study: The cohort had 11 relapsed/refractory and about 15 treatment-naive patients; roughly 18 were IGHV unmutated. Responses were partial in approximately 24 patients and complete in 2; after median approximately 69 months follow-up, about 14 stayed in remission and some twelve progressed. The response samples were drawn at a median of around eleven months into treatment, with a range of about 6 to 36 months. Samples averaged approximately 250,000 productive templates and 94,082 productive rearrangements. Of the approximately 90 people in the trial, 25 to 30 had longitudinal samples available. Cryopreserved peripheral blood mononuclear cells were obtained prior to treatment, at the time of response, and at either disease progression or sustained remission. Every sample from remission and from progressive disease was obtained while the patients were still on ibrutinib. The investigation overall reported the following: Sustained-remission and progressing patients did not have matched sampling times, and lymph node repertoires were not examined. At baseline, clonality was higher than in age-matched healthy donors and showed a strong correlation with circulating CD8+ T-cell counts. Clonality rose at ibrutinib response, remained stable during sustained remission, and dropped back toward baseline at progression. Public clonotypes were rare and either shrank or stayed stable during treatment, and the rise in clonality at ibrutinib response reflected expansion of private clonotypes.

Deletion took 9 bases off V and 7 bases off J, with a span of 13 bases between the germline ends. CDR1 is given as MNHNY and CDR2 as SVGAGI, both from the germline V gene (reference sequence). The CDR3 covers 12 residues, taking in both the cysteine and the phenylalanine. Only CDR3 DNA is held: 36 bases, read in frame from base 1. As concerns this clone: No antigen is known for it. Base qualities are not at hand, and no much larger clone is one base apart.

A MiSeq instrument was used for deep resolution sequencing, which targeted depths ranging from 1 in 1 million up to 1 in 200,000 T cells, with coverage averaging 10x for each clonotype. The immunoSEQ hsTCRB Kit was used to generate TCR beta libraries. For the original study's pipeline: The data were analyzed with ImmunoSEQ Analyzer and ImmunoSEQ Data Assistant, and V, D and J gene assignments followed IMGT definitions. Clonality, with values ranging from 0 to 1, was calculated as one minus the normalized Shannon entropy of productive rearrangement frequencies. Only overrepresented clonotypes making up at least 0.05% of the repertoire of each patient were included in the public clonotype analysis. Repertoires from thirteen age-matched healthy donors in immuneACCESS were used as clonality controls. Held by TCRdb, this immuneACCESS table contains in-frame sequences only and omits some clones. Under half of the omission traces to an unresolved V gene where checked; the cause of the rest is unknown. V, J and clone size were drawn from that table, and D and trimming were deduced from the DNA. In all, the sample holds some 140,000 clones, and about 91% of those were seen once. 10% to 13% of the sample is held by the ten biggest clonotypes.

The label giving this sample's time point can be read as: approximately eleven months on ibrutinib. For TCR beta library preparation, roughly 2 micrograms of genomic DNA were isolated from cryopreserved PBMCs. Longitudinal blood samples from CLL patients on ibrutinib monotherapy were analyzed using high-throughput TCR beta sequencing. The patients took part in an open-label, single-center phase 2 trial of ibrutinib monotherapy. The chain employs TRBV6-6 and TRBJ1-3; the D gene assignment is ambiguous. The sequences come from PBMCs, collected after 12 months of ibrutinib treatment. The origin of this receptor is a human donor with chronic lymphocytic leukemia. The CDR3 region: CASQPWENTIYF. The nucleotides are TGTGCCAGTCAACCCTGGGAGAACACCATATATTTT.